Listed below are T cell receptor beta chains from one sample, sequenced in a study of blood T cells in healthy people across ages. Via MiXCR, TCRdb re-called the 5' RACE reads, giving one row per CDR3 protein. The repertoire consists of about 1.1 million distinct CDR3 sequences, with around two fifths occurring once and the leading ten covering about 12%. Sequenced material: blood. The receptors here all came from a man in his late teens or twenties in good health. Each CDR3 is given with its conserved first and last residue. The D gene is left open where the match is weak. Not all rows give a size; the values are once, few, many and, for expanded clones, a class.

V: TRBV6-5; J: TRBJ2-1; size: many; D: TRBD1; CDR3: CASSYRGQGAYEQFF; DNA: TGTGCCAGCAGTTACCGGGGACAGGGGGCGTATGAGCAGTTCTTC
V: TRBV4-1; J: TRBJ2-7; size: NA; D: TRBD2; CDR3: CASSQASGTSGKSSYNEQYF; DNA: TGCGCCAGCAGCCAAGCCTCCGGGACTAGCGGGAAGAGCTCCTACAATGAGCAGTACTTC
V: TRBV4-1; J: TRBJ1-5; size: NA; D: NA; CDR3: CASSQASGFGSNQPQHF; DNA: TGCGCCAGCAGCCAAGCGTCCGGGTTTGGAAGCAATCAGCCCCAGCATTTT
V: TRBV4-3; J: TRBJ1-4; size: few; D: TRBD1; CDR3: CASSQVRLGRGRGPNEKLFF; DNA: TGCGCCAGCAGCCAAGTCCGTTTGGGCAGGGGGCGCGGGCCAAATGAAAAACTGTTTTTT
V: TRBV2; J: TRBJ1-2; size: NA; D: NA; CDR3: CASSIRDKNYGHTF; DNA: TGTGCCAGCAGTATAAGAGACAAAAACTATGGCCACACCTTC
V: TRBV7-2; J: TRBJ1-4; size: few; D: NA; CDR3: CASSPRLSGKLFF; DNA: TGTGCCAGCAGCCCTCGACTTAGTGGAAAACTGTTTTTT
V: TRBV20-1; J: TRBJ1-2; size: NA; D: NA; CDR3: CSARDSRQPYGYTF; DNA: TGCAGTGCTAGAGATTCAAGGCAGCCCTATGGCTACACCTTC
V: TRBV3-1; J: TRBJ1-5; size: NA; D: NA; CDR3: CASSQDLLGKYNQPQHF; DNA: TGTGCCAGCAGCCAAGATCTGTTAGGGAAGTACAATCAGCCCCAGCATTTT
V: TRBV6-4; J: TRBJ2-1; size: few; D: TRBD2; CDR3: CASSDSRLAGEQFF; DNA: TGTGCCAGCAGTGACTCGAGACTAGCAGGCGAGCAGTTCTTC
V: TRBV4-3; J: TRBJ1-5; size: many; D: TRBD1; CDR3: CASSQGDRDNSNQPQHF; DNA: TGCGCCAGCAGCCAAGGTGACAGGGATAATAGCAATCAGCCCCAGCATTTT
V: TRBV28; J: TRBJ2-1; size: many; D: NA; CDR3: CASDRQEQFF; DNA: TGTGCCAGCGATCGGCAGGAGCAGTTCTTC
V: TRBV5-1; J: TRBJ2-3; size: NA; D: TRBD2; CDR3: CASSRRLAGLSTDTQYF; DNA: TGCGCCAGCAGCCGGAGACTAGCGGGACTTAGCACAGATACGCAGTATTTT
V: TRBV12-3/TRBV12-4; J: TRBJ2-2; size: NA; D: NA; CDR3: CASRRDHTGELFF; DNA: TGTGCCAGCAGGAGGGACCACACCGGGGAGCTGTTTTTT
V: TRBV4-3; J: TRBJ1-2; size: NA; D: NA; CDR3: CASSQENSNYGYTF; DNA: TGCGCCAGCAGCCAAGAGAACTCTAACTATGGCTACACCTTC
V: TRBV6-1; J: TRBJ1-2; size: NA; D: NA; CDR3: CASRDALSYGYTF; DNA: TGTGCCAGCAGAGACGCTTTGAGCTATGGCTACACCTTC
V: TRBV18; J: TRBJ2-5; size: many; D: NA; CDR3: CASSPLASTGAFQETQYF; DNA: TGTGCCAGCTCACCCCTCGCATCGACGGGGGCATTCCAAGAGACCCAGTACTTC
V: TRBV11-2; J: TRBJ2-1; size: few; D: TRBD1; CDR3: CASTRQGLSHNEQFF; DNA: TGTGCCAGCACCAGACAGGGATTAAGTCACAATGAGCAGTTCTTC
V: TRBV27; J: TRBJ1-1; size: few; D: NA; CDR3: CASSLSGQGTEAFF; DNA: TGTGCCAGCAGTTTATCGGGGCAGGGCACTGAAGCTTTCTTT
V: TRBV20-1; J: TRBJ2-1; size: few; D: NA; CDR3: CSARVWSSYNEQFF; DNA: TGCAGTGCCCGGGTCTGGAGCTCCTACAATGAGCAGTTCTTC
V: TRBV4-3; J: TRBJ1-4; size: few; D: NA; CDR3: CASSSGGIGRGGEKLFF; DNA: TGCGCTAGCAGCTCCGGCGGTATAGGGCGCGGGGGTGAAAAACTGTTTTTT
V: TRBV20-1; J: TRBJ2-7; size: NA; D: TRBD1; CDR3: CSARDQGGTSYEQYF; DNA: TGCAGTGCTAGAGATCAAGGGGGCACGTCCTACGAGCAGTACTTC
V: TRBV29-1; J: TRBJ2-7; size: few; D: NA; CDR3: CSVEAGNYEQYF; DNA: TGCAGCGTTGAAGCGGGGAACTACGAGCAGTACTTC
V: TRBV23-1; J: TRBJ2-2; size: few; D: NA; CDR3: CASIDDRSNTGELFF; DNA: TGCGCCAGCATTGACGACAGGTCGAACACCGGGGAGCTGTTTTTT
V: TRBV4-1; J: TRBJ2-4; size: once; D: TRBD1; CDR3: CAGKGAEAKNIQYF; DNA: TGCGCCGGCAAGGGGGCGGAAGCCAAAAACATTCAGTACTTC
V: TRBV10-2; J: TRBJ2-5; size: NA; D: TRBD2; CDR3: CASSDQRGALQETQYF; DNA: TGCGCCAGCAGTGACCAGCGGGGGGCCCTACAAGAGACCCAGTACTTC
V: TRBV6-2/TRBV6-3; J: TRBJ2-7; size: NA; D: TRBD1; CDR3: CASSIEGASYNEQYF; DNA: TGTGCCAGCAGTATTGAGGGGGCCTCCTACAATGAGCAGTACTTC
V: TRBV12-3/TRBV12-4; J: TRBJ2-3; size: few; D: TRBD1; CDR3: CASTGVGTDTQYF; DNA: TGTGCCAGTACAGGGGTGGGTACAGATACGCAGTATTTT
V: TRBV3-1; J: TRBJ1-1; size: NA; D: NA; CDR3: CASSQDFSDTEAFF; DNA: TGTGCCAGCAGCCAAGATTTCAGCGACACTGAAGCTTTCTTT
V: TRBV4-3; J: TRBJ1-1; size: once; D: NA; CDR3: CASSQDISGGGAFF; DNA: TGCGCCAGCAGCCAAGATATCAGTGGGGGGGGGGCTTTCTTT
V: TRBV29-1; J: TRBJ1-2; size: few; D: NA; CDR3: CSVSHRLGGAGYTF; DNA: TGCAGCGTTTCTCACCGTTTGGGAGGTGCTGGCTACACCTTC
V: TRBV4-3; J: TRBJ2-3; size: few; D: NA; CDR3: CASSPHRFSDTQYF; DNA: TGCGCCAGCAGCCCGCATCGGTTCTCTGATACGCAGTATTTT
V: TRBV4-1; J: TRBJ1-5; size: NA; D: TRBD1; CDR3: CASSMDRGLGQPQHF; DNA: TGCGCCAGCAGCATGGACAGGGGGTTAGGGCAGCCCCAGCATTTT
V: TRBV7-9; J: TRBJ2-1; size: NA; D: TRBD1; CDR3: CASSPRWDSSYNEQFF; DNA: TGTGCCAGCAGCCCCCGTTGGGACAGCTCCTACAATGAGCAGTTCTTC
V: TRBV9; J: TRBJ2-5; size: NA; D: TRBD2; CDR3: CASSVGSAGWETQYF; DNA: TGTGCCAGCAGCGTAGGTTCAGCGGGGTGGGAGACCCAGTACTTC
V: TRBV28; J: TRBJ2-3; size: few; D: NA; CDR3: CASSLEVAGTDTQYF; DNA: TGTGCCAGCAGTTTGGAGGTTGCGGGGACAGATACGCAGTATTTT
V: TRBV3-1; J: TRBJ1-2; size: NA; D: NA; CDR3: CASSHDRPGGYTF; DNA: TGTGCCAGCAGCCACGACCGCCCAGGGGGCTACACCTTC
V: TRBV6-5; J: TRBJ1-1; size: NA; D: TRBD1; CDR3: CASSRQGKLNTEAFF; DNA: TGTGCCAGCAGTAGACAGGGGAAACTGAACACTGAAGCTTTCTTT
V: TRBV5-1; J: TRBJ2-5; size: NA; D: NA; CDR3: CASSFTGSEQYF; DNA: TGCGCCAGCAGCTTCACGGGAAGTGAGCAGTACTTC
V: TRBV7-2; J: TRBJ2-7; size: NA; D: NA; CDR3: CASSSVRGGYEQYF; DNA: TGTGCCAGCAGCTCTGTCAGGGGAGGTTACGAGCAGTACTTC
V: TRBV29-1; J: TRBJ2-3; size: NA; D: NA; CDR3: CSVEELTDTQYF; DNA: TGCAGCGTTGAAGAGTTGACAGATACGCAGTATTTT
V: TRBV9; J: TRBJ1-4; size: few; D: TRBD1; CDR3: CASSATGTGNEKLFF; DNA: TGTGCCAGCAGCGCAACCGGGACAGGGAATGAAAAACTGTTTTTT